The source of this T cell receptor (beta chain) is a study of blood T cells in healthy people across ages. Points from the study as a whole: Relative to aged donors, long-lived donors carried more naive CD4+ cells and displayed higher diversity.

This CDR3 contains 15 residues. V lost 2 bases to trimming and J lost 6 bases; unmatched junction nucleotides: 6. Germline lookup yields CDR1 SGHTA and CDR2 FQGNSA. For the second PCR, which ran for about 7 to 12 cycles, a sample-barcoded 5' primer and a J-beta primer mix were used. TCRdb reprocessed the 5' RACE reads with MiXCR, giving one entry per CDR3 protein. Of 750,000 to 950,000 distinct CDR3 sequences listed, about 27% are singletons. About this clonotype itself: The target antigen is unknown.

The data also belong to a second study, concerning T cells of mothers and their children.

The sample comprised blood. This TCR was recovered from a woman aged 40 to 55 in good health. The J gene is TRBJ1-2, the V gene TRBV7-2, with 10 bases matching TRBD1. CDR3 protein: CASSLMVGTGDGYTF. For the CDR3, the DNA is TGTGCCAGCAGCTTAATGGTGGGGACAGGGGATGGCTACACCTTC.